This T cell receptor beta chain was retrieved from a study of T cells after yellow fever vaccination (dated by TCRdb to between 2018 and 2020). Describing the broader study: The SMART-Seq v4 Ultra Low Input RNA kit was used to prepare libraries from fractions with low cell numbers. To follow T-cell clones before and after primary and booster YFV17D yellow fever vaccination, bulk TCR alpha and beta repertoires were sequenced over time. Two healthy male donors, one aged 18 to 29 and one aged 30 to 40 years, were included in the cohort. Blood was drawn at multiple timepoints before and after primary and secondary immunization, with bulk PBMC replicates and cell subsets isolated.

The intended sense of this specimen's treatment or condition label: live attenuated yellow fever vaccine strain. A standard Ficoll-Paque protocol was used to isolate PBMCs from peripheral blood. Dynabeads CD4 and CD8 positive selection kits were used to isolate the CD4 and CD8 T-cell fractions. TriZol was used to extract RNA from bulk PBMCs, from CD4 and CD8 fractions, and from dextramer-positive and dextramer-negative fractions. The sequencer was an Illumina NovaSeq 6000. TCR cDNA was synthesized by 5'RACE template switching, through which a universal primer site and unique molecular identifiers were introduced. cDNA synthesis was primed from both the TCR alpha and TCR beta constant segments. Libraries were amplified in two PCR steps, with sample barcodes and sequencing adapters added in the second step. Sequencing of libraries was done on Illumina HiSeq 2500 (2x100 bp) or NovaSeq (2x150 bp). Per the source publication's procedure: Reads were demultiplexed and collapsed into UMI consensus sequences with MIGEC, and V(D)J alignment was performed with MiXCR. Clonotypes responding to the vaccine were identified with edgeR on replicate PBMC samples, with the criteria of FDR below 0.01 and a log2 fold change above 5 up to day 15. Bulk clonotypes were assigned CD4 or CD8 identity according to which sequenced CD4 or CD8 repertoire held them at higher abundance. TCRdb reanalyzed the raw reads on its own, using fastp at Q25 for trimming and MiXCR for clone calling, and kept in-frame beta chains. Rows with a matching CDR3 protein are joined into one entry that keeps the most common DNA and genes. The V and J calls follow TCRdb's processing rather than the paper's. The sample contains about 130,000 distinct CDR3 sequences, almost 9% of them found a single time. About two fifths of the sample comes from the top ten.

The study at large found these results: A small fraction of clonotypes showed up in both the CD4 and CD8 compartments, probably as a result of convergent recombination. The secondary T-cell response was found to be weaker but faster than the primary response, with a peak reached on day 5 rather than on day 15. Computational filtering was needed because FACS-sorted repertoires could contain abundant contaminating clonotypes from the bulk population. Because the study included only a couple of donors, the extent to which the findings can be generalized is limited. Most clones expanded after primary vaccination were re-detected after the booster (around 96% of CD4 and around nine tenths of CD8), suggesting broad memory maintenance.

There are many counts of this clonotype. Its cognate antigen has yet to be identified. The sample holds no much larger clone one base away, and base qualities are not on file. Here V drops 5 bases and J drops 8 bases, and the junction holds 12 bases not matched to any gene. From cysteine to phenylalanine, the CDR3 is 15 amino acids long. The entry retains the CDR3 DNA only, 45 bases that are in frame from base 1. This material consisted of CD8+ T cells sorted from PBMCs, taken on the day of the yellow fever booster vaccination. The receptor was isolated from a man between 18 and 29 years old who received the YFV17D yellow fever vaccine. The chain uses TRBV12-3 or TRBV12-4 and TRBJ2-4, with TRBD1 matching 7 junction bases. CDR3 reads: CASSPDDRVGDIQYF. The DNA sequence is TGTGCCAGCAGTCCGGATGACAGGGTGGGAGACATTCAGTACTTC.